This is a list of T cell receptor beta chains from one sample in a study of cytomegalovirus exposure and HLA in healthy donors. The data were produced by immunoSEQ multiplex PCR, yet TCRdb's version contains in-frame clones alone and is incomplete. This table has about 130,000 clones, roughly 70% appearing once. Sequenced material: PBMCs. Receptors were obtained from a man under 40 in good health and CMV-seronegative. Each CDR3 is given with its conserved first and last residue. Fields, in order: J gene, clone size, D gene, V gene, CDR3 DNA, CDR3 protein. The D gene is left open where the match is weak. Clone size is given for some rows only: seen once, a few or many times, or a class if the clone is expanded.

j_gene: TRBJ2-1; abundance: .; d_gene: TRBD1; v_gene: TRBV30; CDR3nt: TGTGCCGGAGGATCGACAGGGAGCTCCTACAATGAGCAGTTCTTC; CDR3aa: CAGGSTGSSYNEQFF
j_gene: TRBJ2-7; abundance: .; d_gene: TRBD2; v_gene: TRBV29-1; CDR3nt: TGCAGCGTTGAAGACGGAGCGGGAGGGGGGTACGAGCAGTACTTC; CDR3aa: CSVEDGAGGGYEQYF
j_gene: TRBJ1-1; abundance: .; d_gene: TRBD1; v_gene: TRBV9; CDR3nt: TGTGCCAGCAGCCGGGACAGGGGGAGGACTGAAGCTTTCTTT; CDR3aa: CASSRDRGRTEAFF
j_gene: TRBJ1-2; abundance: few; d_gene: .; v_gene: TRBV29-1; CDR3nt: TGCAGCGTTGACTTTAACTATGGCTACACCTTC; CDR3aa: CSVDFNYGYTF
j_gene: TRBJ2-7; abundance: .; d_gene: .; v_gene: TRBV30; CDR3nt: TGTGCCTGGAGTGTACGAGGCGGATCCTACGAGCAGTACTTC; CDR3aa: CAWSVRGGSYEQYF
j_gene: TRBJ1-2; abundance: .; d_gene: .; v_gene: TRBV7-8; CDR3nt: TGTGCCAGCAGCTTAGGCAGGGGCGGCTACACCTTC; CDR3aa: CASSLGRGGYTF
j_gene: TRBJ1-1; abundance: .; d_gene: .; v_gene: TRBV28; CDR3nt: TGTGCCTGCACCCCGTTACAGAACACTGAAGCTTTCTTT; CDR3aa: CACTPLQNTEAFF
j_gene: TRBJ2-7; abundance: .; d_gene: .; v_gene: TRBV5-4; CDR3nt: TGTGCCAGCAGCTTGTTGCCTAGCGATAGCGAGCAGTACTTC; CDR3aa: CASSLLPSDSEQYF
j_gene: TRBJ2-3; abundance: .; d_gene: TRBD2; v_gene: TRBV5-1; CDR3nt: TGCGCCAGCTTACCCGGGGGGGTGAGCACAGATACGCAGTATTTT; CDR3aa: CASLPGGVSTDTQYF
j_gene: TRBJ2-5; abundance: .; d_gene: TRBD2; v_gene: TRBV19; CDR3nt: TGTGCCAGTAGTGGACTAGCGGGGCAAGAGACCCAGTACTTC; CDR3aa: CASSGLAGQETQYF
j_gene: TRBJ1-5; abundance: .; d_gene: .; v_gene: TRBV7-8; CDR3nt: TGTGCCAGCAGCTTTGAGGTGTTGGATCAGCCCCAGCATTTT; CDR3aa: CASSFEVLDQPQHF
j_gene: TRBJ1-1; abundance: .; d_gene: .; v_gene: TRBV6-5; CDR3nt: TGTGCCAGCAGTCAAGGACAGTATCGCACTGAAGCTTTCTTT; CDR3aa: CASSQGQYRTEAFF
j_gene: TRBJ2-7; abundance: .; d_gene: .; v_gene: TRBV7-4; CDR3nt: TGTGCCAGCGGAAAGGAGGGCCGGTGGAGGGACGAGCAGTACTTC; CDR3aa: CASGKEGRWRDEQYF
j_gene: TRBJ2-7; abundance: .; d_gene: TRBD1; v_gene: TRBV6-1; CDR3nt: TGTGCCACCCGGGGACAGTATTCCTACGAGCAGTACTTC; CDR3aa: CATRGQYSYEQYF
j_gene: TRBJ2-1; abundance: .; d_gene: TRBD2; v_gene: TRBV7-6; CDR3nt: TGTGCCAGCAGCTTAGAGCCGGGACTAGCCTACAATGAGCAGTTCTTC; CDR3aa: CASSLEPGLAYNEQFF
j_gene: TRBJ1-4; abundance: few; d_gene: .; v_gene: TRBV6-5; CDR3nt: TGTGCCAGCAGTTACTCATTGACTGGCGTGTATGAAAAACTGTTTTTT; CDR3aa: CASSYSLTGVYEKLFF
j_gene: TRBJ2-2; abundance: .; d_gene: TRBD2; v_gene: TRBV6-4; CDR3nt: TGTGCCAGCAGTGACATGACAGGATCCGGGACTAGCGGGAGTCACACCGGGGAGCTGTTTTTT; CDR3aa: CASSDMTGSGTSGSHTGELFF
j_gene: TRBJ1-1; abundance: .; d_gene: .; v_gene: TRBV4-1; CDR3nt: TGCGCCAGCAGCCAAGTACAGAACACTGAAGCTTTCTTT; CDR3aa: CASSQVQNTEAFF
j_gene: TRBJ2-1; abundance: .; d_gene: TRBD2; v_gene: TRBV2; CDR3nt: TGTGCCAGCAGGCTAACTAGCGGGGGCGATGAGCAGTTCTTC; CDR3aa: CASRLTSGGDEQFF
j_gene: TRBJ2-1; abundance: few; d_gene: .; v_gene: TRBV27; CDR3nt: TGTGCCAGCAGTTTTATAGGGGATGAGCAGTTCTTC; CDR3aa: CASSFIGDEQFF
j_gene: TRBJ2-7; abundance: .; d_gene: .; v_gene: TRBV18; CDR3nt: TGTGCCAGCTCAACGGGCTACGAGCAGTACTTC; CDR3aa: CASSTGYEQYF
j_gene: TRBJ2-1; abundance: .; d_gene: TRBD1; v_gene: TRBV5-1; CDR3nt: TGCGCCAGCAGCAGGATTCCCAGGGGGTCCTACAATGAGCAGTTCTTC; CDR3aa: CASSRIPRGSYNEQFF